Listed here are 18 T cell receptor beta chains from one sample, sequenced in a study of cytomegalovirus exposure and HLA in healthy donors. With 60 Vbeta and 13 Jbeta primers, the PCR was carried out. Clones were read by immunoSEQ multiplex PCR, and TCRdb kept only the in-frame ones, dropping some. The sample includes some 210,000 clones, around 80% of them seen just once. What was sequenced was PBMCs. These TCRs come from a male donor in good health and CMV-seronegative.

The CDR3 spells CASSSLSLGEQYF. The CDR3 nucleotides are TGTGCCAGTAGTTCTCTTAGCCTGGGCGAGCAGTACTTC. The gene calls are TRBV19 and TRBJ2-7; no firm D call. The ends were cut back, 5 bases at V and 6 bases at J, with 14 bases in the middle. The CDR3 consists of 13 residues. The germline CDR1 and CDR2 sequences are LNHDA and SQIVND (reference sequence).

The CDR3 loop reads CASSFPSSQETQYF. The CDR3 nucleotides read TGCGCCAGCAGCTTCCCTAGCAGCCAAGAGACCCAGTACTTC. This chain links TRBV5-1 with TRBJ2-5; D is perhaps TRBD2 (5 bases). The CDR3 runs 14 residues. Trimming cost V 2 bases and J 1 base, with 9 bases left between them. Germline CDR1 reads SGHRS; CDR2 reads YFSETQ.

V and J are TRBV28 and TRBJ2-1; 9 bases align to TRBD2. The CDR3 runs 15 residues. With 5 bases clipped from V and 2 bases from J, the junction kept 4 bases outside the gene matches. Germline assignment: CDR1 MDHEN and CDR2 SYDVKM. This CDR3 is CASSLAGITYNEQFF. CDR3 DNA sequence: TGTGCCAGCAGTCTAGCGGGAATCACCTACAATGAGCAGTTCTTC.

The chain uses TRBV7-2 and TRBJ2-1; 9 bases agree with TRBD2. CDR3 length: 17 residues. The trim removed 5 bases at V and 4 bases at J, leaving 12 bases unmatched. CDR1 SGHTA and CDR2 FQGNSA come from the germline V gene. In nucleotides, the CDR3 is TGTGCCAGCAGCCCTGATTCCACTAGCGGGCTTTACAATGAGCAGTTCTTC. It translates to CASSPDSTSGLYNEQFF.

The chain has TRBV13 and TRBJ2-6; TRBD1 matches 7 bases. J lost 0 bases, V lost 4 bases, and 9 bases had no gene match. This CDR3 region has 18 residues. Germline CDR1 is PRHDT and CDR2 is FYEKMQ (reference sequence). Written as DNA, the CDR3 is TGTGCCAGCAGCTCACTGACAGGGTGGGACTCTGGGGCCAACGTCCTGACTTTC. It codes for CASSSLTGWDSGANVLTF.

The chain joins TRBV19 to TRBJ1-1, with unresolved D. This CDR3 spans 11 amino acids. V lost 4 bases and J lost 10, with 10 bases in between. CDR1 and CDR2 (germline): LNHDA, SQIVND (reference sequence). The CDR3 bases are TGTGCCAGTAGTACCGGTAACGTAGCTTTCTTT. This encodes CASSTGNVAFF.

J is TRBJ2-3 and V is TRBV6-5, with 7 nucleotides matching TRBD2. V lost 2 bases and J lost 6; bases outside the gene matches: 11. Germline CDR1 MNHEY, CDR2 SVGAGI. The CDR3 is 16 amino acids. The CDR3 is CASSYIASGSKDTQYF. Here the CDR3 DNA reads TGTGCCAGCAGTTACATCGCTAGCGGTTCCAAGGATACGCAGTATTTT.

This chain's CDR3 is CASSLVVADIQYF. For the CDR3, the DNA is TGTGCCAGCAGCTTGGTGGTAGCGGACATTCAGTACTTC. This chain joins TRBV5-6 and TRBJ2-4; possibly TRBD2 for D (6 bases). Germline-derived CDR1 and CDR2 are SGHDT and YYEEEE. CDR3 length equals 13 residues. V was cut by 0 bases and J by 8 bases, with 9 bases left in between.

DNA for the CDR3: TGCGCCAGCAGCCAAGAAGTAGGGAGGAACACTGAAGCTTTCTTT. Residues: CASSQEVGRNTEAFF. This rearrangement joins TRBV4-1 to TRBJ1-1, with D unresolved. V was shortened by 0 bases and J by 1 base, with 9 bases between the two germline ends. Germline-derived CDR1 and CDR2 are MGHRA and YSYEKL. This CDR3 has 15 amino acids.

The J gene is TRBJ2-5, the V gene TRBV27; maybe TRBD2 (5 bases). The V end was cut by 6 bases, the J end by 4 bases, with 18 bases between. This CDR3 spans 15 amino acids. Germline V gene data show CDR1 as MNHEY and CDR2 as SMNVEV (reference sequence). CDR3 nucleotides: TGTGCCAGCAGCTTAAAGGGAGAGGGAATAGAGACCCAGTACTTC. Translating it yields CASSLKGEGIETQYF.

Of note for this clone: At one boundary the junction diverges from the germline segment, which might be a read error. The chain uses TRBV9 and TRBJ2-3, with 11 bases identical to TRBD2. This CDR3 has 13 amino acids. From germline, CDR1 is SGDLS and CDR2 YYNGEE. The CDR3 DNA reads TGTGCCAGCAGCCCATTTGAACTAGCGGGAGTCAGTTTT. Its protein is CASSPFELAGVSF.

This clone was seen more than once but under ten times. The V gene is TRBV2, the J gene TRBJ1-2; no clear D. CDR3 size: 13 residues. The germline V gene has CDR1 SNHLY and CDR2 FYNNEI. V was cut by 7 bases and J by 4 bases, with 13 bases left in between. DNA for the CDR3: TGTGCCAGCACCCGAAGCCCCGTCTATGGCTACACCTTC. This codes for CASTRSPVYGYTF.

The V gene is TRBV30, the J gene TRBJ1-5; 7 positions match TRBD1. Germline CDR1 GTSNPN, CDR2 SVGIG (reference sequence). This CDR3 contains 13 residues. The V gene end was trimmed by 3 bases and the J gene end by 7 bases; junction bases not matched to a gene: 6. The CDR3 here is CAWSLQGGQPQHF. The CDR3 bases are TGTGCCTGGAGCCTGCAGGGGGGACAGCCCCAGCATTTT. Complete variable domain (other parts from reference TRBV30 and TRBJ1-5): SQTIHQWPATLVQPVGSPLSLECTVEGTSNPNLYWYRQAAGRGLQLLFYSVGIGQISSEVPQNLSASRPQDRQFILSSKKLLLSDSGFYLCAWSLQGGQPQHFGDGTRLSIL.

The chain couples TRBV11-2 to TRBJ2-7; D gene ambiguous. From germline, CDR1 is SGHAT and CDR2 FQNNGV. The germline V and J ends were trimmed by 8 bases and 1 base, with 6 bases remaining between them. The CDR3 loop spans 11 amino acids. The chain's CDR3 is CASSRSYEQYF. The DNA for the CDR3 is TGTGCCAGCTCCAGGTCCTACGAGCAGTACTTC.

This clone was counted between two and nine times. The chain joins TRBV4-1 to TRBJ1-2, with D perhaps TRBD1 (5 bases). Trimming stripped 1 base from V and 8 bases from J, with 17 bases between. This CDR3 contains 15 residues. CDR1 MGHRA and CDR2 YSYEKL come from the germline V gene. Here the CDR3 DNA reads TGCGCCAGCAGCCAAGTTGCAGGGATGGTTACGGGCTACACCTTC. Translated: CASSQVAGMVTGYTF.

This clone occurred a few times. Distinct nucleotide sequences in the sample also encode this CDR3. The gene calls are TRBV5-1 and TRBJ1-1, with D tentatively TRBD1 (5 bases). The V and J ends lost 0 bases and 5 bases respectively, with 11 bases between them. The CDR3 loop spans 14 amino acids. The germline V gene has CDR1 SGHRS and CDR2 YFSETQ. The CDR3 loop is CASSLAAGGTEAFF. The CDR3, as DNA: TGCGCCAGCAGCTTGGCCGCGGGGGGAACTGAAGCTTTCTTT.

About this clone: The junction and the germline gene differ at one end; a read error may be behind it. The V gene is TRBV9, the J gene TRBJ2-3; the match to TRBD1 covers 7 bases. CDR3 size: 15 residues. In germline, CDR1 is SGDLS, CDR2 YYNGEE. The CDR3 nucleotides are TGTGCCAGCCGCCGGGACCCAGGGGGAACAGGTACGCAGTATTTT. Amino acids: CASRRDPGGTGTQYF.

This chain uses TRBV2 with TRBJ1-2, with D tentatively TRBD1 (5 bases). Trimming shortened V by 7 bases and J by 1 base, and 7 bases separated the two germline ends. CDR1 and CDR2 from the germline V gene are SNHLY and FYNNEI. The CDR3 has 12 residues. DNA of the CDR3: TGTGCCAGCACGGACAATAACTATGGCTACACCTTC. Protein product: CASTDNNYGYTF.